This T cell receptor beta chain was found in a study of T cells in tuberculosis. Study summary: IGRA-negative adolescents, IGRA-positive adolescents with latent tuberculosis and adults with active tuberculosis formed this South African cohort. Study outcomes and limitations: A GMM-specific repertoire classifier reached just under 90% accuracy, AUROC more than 0.8. Smaller alpha distances in active tuberculosis partly reflected shorter CDR3-alpha lengths.

From germline, CDR1 is SGHRS and CDR2 YFSETQ. The CDR3 consists of 15 residues. V was shortened by 4 bases and J by 5 bases, with 18 bases between the two germline ends. Profiled with immunoSEQ multiplex PCR; TCRdb holds only in-frame clones, not every one. This table has about 49,000 clones, about 95% appearing once. Time point defined: new active TB diagnosis, blood taken before or within 7 days of starting treatment. To note about this clone: Its antigen is currently unknown. The same CDR3 arises from other DNA sequences in this sample as well.

This rearrangement joins TRBV5-1 to TRBJ1-2; weak D call: TRBD1 (6 bases). The sample in question was PBMCs, obtained at tuberculosis diagnosis. The clonotype was recovered from an adult with tuberculosis. CDR3 in DNA: TGCGCCAGCAGCCAGACCATCGGGACACCATATGGCTACACCTTC. It is translated as CASSQTIGTPYGYTF. Combining the CDR3 with reference TRBV5-1 and TRBJ1-2 gives the whole variable domain KAGVTQTPRYLIKTRGQQVTLSCSPISGHRSVSWYQQTPGQGLQFLFEYFSETQRNKGNFPGRFSGRQFSNSRSEMNVSTLELGDSALYLCASSQTIGTPYGYTFGSGTRLTVV.